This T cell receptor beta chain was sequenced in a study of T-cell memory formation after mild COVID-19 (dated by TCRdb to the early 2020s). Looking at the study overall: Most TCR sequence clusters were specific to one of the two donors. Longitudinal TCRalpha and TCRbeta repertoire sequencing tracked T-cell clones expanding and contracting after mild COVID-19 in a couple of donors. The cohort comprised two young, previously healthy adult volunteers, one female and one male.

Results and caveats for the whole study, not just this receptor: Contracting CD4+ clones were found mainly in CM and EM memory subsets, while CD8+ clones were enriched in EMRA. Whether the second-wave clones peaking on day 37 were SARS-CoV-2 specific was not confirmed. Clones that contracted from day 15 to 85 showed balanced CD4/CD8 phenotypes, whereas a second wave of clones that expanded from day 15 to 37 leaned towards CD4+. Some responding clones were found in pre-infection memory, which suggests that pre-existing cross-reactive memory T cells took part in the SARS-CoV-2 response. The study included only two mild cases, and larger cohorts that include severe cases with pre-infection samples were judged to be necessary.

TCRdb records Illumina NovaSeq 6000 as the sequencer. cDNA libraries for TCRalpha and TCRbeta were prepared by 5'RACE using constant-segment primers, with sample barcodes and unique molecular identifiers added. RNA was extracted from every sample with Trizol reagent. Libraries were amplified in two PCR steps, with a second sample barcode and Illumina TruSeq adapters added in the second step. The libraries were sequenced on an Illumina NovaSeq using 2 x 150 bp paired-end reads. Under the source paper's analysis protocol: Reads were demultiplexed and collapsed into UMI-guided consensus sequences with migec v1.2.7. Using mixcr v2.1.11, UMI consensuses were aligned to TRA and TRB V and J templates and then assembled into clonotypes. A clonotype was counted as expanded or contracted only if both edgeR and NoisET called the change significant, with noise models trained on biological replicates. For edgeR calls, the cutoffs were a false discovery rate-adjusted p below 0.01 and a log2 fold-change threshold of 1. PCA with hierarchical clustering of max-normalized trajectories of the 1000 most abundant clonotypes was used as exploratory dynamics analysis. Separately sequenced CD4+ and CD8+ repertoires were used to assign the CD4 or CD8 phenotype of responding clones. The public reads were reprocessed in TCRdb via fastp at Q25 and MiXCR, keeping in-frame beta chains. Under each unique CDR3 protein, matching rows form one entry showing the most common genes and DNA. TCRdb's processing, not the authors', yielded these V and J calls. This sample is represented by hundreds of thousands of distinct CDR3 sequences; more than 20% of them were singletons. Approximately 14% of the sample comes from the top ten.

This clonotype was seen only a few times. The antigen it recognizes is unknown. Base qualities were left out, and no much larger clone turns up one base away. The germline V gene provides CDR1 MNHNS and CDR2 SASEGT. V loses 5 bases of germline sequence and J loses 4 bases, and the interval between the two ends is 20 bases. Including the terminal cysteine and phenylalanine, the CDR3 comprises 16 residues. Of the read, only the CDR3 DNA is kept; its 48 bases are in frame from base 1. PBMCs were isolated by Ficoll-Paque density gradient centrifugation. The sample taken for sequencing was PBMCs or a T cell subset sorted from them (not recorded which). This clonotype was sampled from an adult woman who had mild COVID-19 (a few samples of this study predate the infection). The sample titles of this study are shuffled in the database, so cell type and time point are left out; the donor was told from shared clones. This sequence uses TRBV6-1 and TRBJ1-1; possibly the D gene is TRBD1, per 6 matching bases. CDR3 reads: CASSPGPIEGGTEAFF. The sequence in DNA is TGTGCCAGCAGTCCCGGACCCATTGAAGGGGGCACTGAAGCTTTCTTT.